The 19 T cell receptor beta chains given below trace back to one sample, sequenced in a study of identical twins. In TCRdb, the 5' RACE reads were re-called with MiXCR into one record per CDR3 protein. This sample has hundreds of thousands of distinct CDR3 sequences, with over 8.5% found just once. These data were likewise used in another study, on yellow fever vaccine responses in identical twins.

The sequencing sample was made of PBMCs. These receptors came from a young woman in good health.

Comment on this clonotype: An end of the junction differs from the germline gene, which may be a read error. This chain uses TRBV2 with TRBJ2-1; perhaps TRBD1 as D (6 bases). Germline values: CDR1 SNHLY, CDR2 FYNNEI. The CDR3 consists of 13 residues. The chain's CDR3 is CATKDRNYDEQFF. CDR3 nucleotide sequence: TGTGCCACCAAGGACAGAAACTACGATGAGCAGTTCTTC.

This clonotype was recorded a few times. The CDR3 sequence is CASQRTANTEAFF. For the CDR3, the DNA is TGTGCCAGCCAACGGACAGCGAACACTGAAGCTTTCTTT. The V and J genes are TRBV6-6 and TRBJ1-1; the D gene is possibly TRBD1 (6 bases). Germline values: CDR1 MNHNY, CDR2 SVGAGI (reference sequence). This CDR3 is built from 13 residues. The V gene lost 8 bases and the J gene lost 1 base, with 11 bases spanning the gap.

V is TRBV7-3 and J is TRBJ2-4; tentative D call: TRBD2 (6 bases). The germline V gene has CDR1 SGHTA and CDR2 FQGTGA. The length of the CDR3 is 15 residues. The V end lost 0 bases, the J end lost 7 bases, and 13 bases lay between the germline ends. The CDR3 spells CASSLTGGWENIQYF. The CDR3, as DNA: TGTGCCAGCAGCTTAACGGGGGGATGGGAGAACATTCAGTACTTC.

The chain carries TRBV20-1 and TRBJ2-7, with a weak D call TRBD2 (6 bases). Deletions cut 4 bases from V and 0 bases from J, with 13 bases between. The CDR3 sequence is 14 residues long. The germline V gene has CDR1 DFQATT and CDR2 SNEGSKA (reference sequence). CDR3 sequence: CSANPGTYSYEQYF. CDR3 coding DNA: TGCAGTGCTAACCCCGGGACTTACTCCTACGAGCAGTACTTC.

The chain links TRBV20-1 to TRBJ2-7; D possibly uses TRBD1 or TRBD2 (5 bases each). The CDR3 has 13 amino acids. V was shortened by 6 bases and J by 2 bases, with 14 bases between the two germline ends. The germline gives CDR1 DFQATT, CDR2 SNEGSKA (reference sequence). In DNA form, the CDR3 reads TGCAGTGCCCTAGGTGGGGGAGCCTACGAGCAGTACTTC. This gives the protein CSALGGGAYEQYF.

The gene calls are TRBV21-1 and TRBJ2-7; the table's D call of TRBD1 was not tested on the DNA. TRBV21-1 represents a pseudogene. The CDR3 has 15 amino acids. The CDR3 loop is CASSQPSGTAYEQYF. CDR3 nucleotide sequence: TGTGCCAGCTCCCAACCTTCCGGGACAGCCTACGAGCAGTACTTC.

This clonotype showed up many times. The chain employs TRBV2 and TRBJ2-6; tentative D call: TRBD1 (6 bases). Germline V lookup: CDR1 SNHLY, CDR2 FYNNEI. This CDR3 comprises 17 residues. The germline V and J ends were trimmed by 4 bases and 1 base, with 14 bases remaining between them. The CDR3 DNA reads as TGTGCCAGCAGTGTAACAGGGAAAGAGTCTGGGGCCAACGTCCTGACTTTC. This translates into CASSVTGKESGANVLTF.

This clonotype came up a few times. This sequence joins TRBV11-2 and TRBJ2-2, with a tentative D call TRBD2 (6 bases). CDR3 size: 18 residues. V lost 5 bases to trimming and J lost 1 base, with 20 bases between them. Germline loops: CDR1 SGHAT, CDR2 FQNNGV. CDR3 DNA sequence: TGTGCCAGCAGCCAAAGCCGACCCGGGACTTGGAACACCGGGGAGCTGTTTTTT. Its protein is CASSQSRPGTWNTGELFF.

Only a few counts were recorded for this clonotype. This chain uses TRBV5-1 with TRBJ2-1; D call uncertain. Germline V gene data show CDR1 as SGHRS and CDR2 as YFSETQ. This CDR3 contains 14 residues. V was trimmed by 0 bases and J by 4 bases, leaving 8 bases between them. This CDR3 reads CASSLVSLYNEQFF. The CDR3, as DNA: TGCGCCAGCAGCTTGGTTTCCCTGTACAATGAGCAGTTCTTC.

The V call is TRBV5-5, the J call TRBJ2-1; possibly TRBD2 for D (6 bases). The V and J ends lost 7 bases and 8 bases respectively, with 16 bases between them. The length of the CDR3 is 13 residues. Per germline, CDR1 SGHKS and CDR2 YYEKEE (reference sequence). CDR3 sequence reads: CASGPAGSDEQFF. The CDR3 nucleotides read TGTGCCAGCGGCCCCGCGGGGTCTGATGAGCAGTTCTTC. Drawing the rest from reference TRBV5-5 and TRBJ2-1, the complete variable domain is DAGVTQSPTHLIKTRGQQVTLRCSPISGHKSVSWYQQVLGQGPQFIFQYYEKEERGRGNFPDRFSARQFPNYSSELNVNALLLGDSALYLCASGPAGSDEQFFGPGTRLTVL.

Ten or more counts support this clonotype. The chain links TRBV10-3 to TRBJ2-7, with D unresolved. This CDR3 is 13 amino acids long. The ends were cut back, 7 bases at V and 3 bases at J, with 13 bases in the middle. The germline V gene has CDR1 ENHRY and CDR2 SYGVKD. CDR3 in amino acids: CAITVGTNYEQYF. DNA of the CDR3: TGTGCCATCACGGTGGGAACAAACTACGAGCAGTACTTC.

The V and J genes are TRBV20-1 and TRBJ2-5; a weak D match, TRBD2 (6 bases). Deletions cut 3 bases from V and 3 bases from J, with 17 bases between. The CDR3 length is 15 residues. Per germline, CDR1 DFQATT and CDR2 SNEGSKA (reference sequence). CDR3 sequence reads: CSARTPGTPKETQYF. The CDR3 DNA follows: TGCAGTGCTAGGACTCCCGGGACTCCTAAAGAGACCCAGTACTTC.

This clonotype has at least ten counts. The chain has TRBV29-1 and TRBJ2-5; D perhaps matches TRBD2 (5 bases). This CDR3 has 12 amino acids. Between the trimmed V and J ends, which lost 3 bases and 4 bases, there was a span of 9 bases. The V gene's germline CDR1 is SQVTM and CDR2 ANQGSEA. The CDR3 DNA reads TGCAGCGTTGAGAGGACTGGAGAGACCCAGTACTTC. As protein: CSVERTGETQYF. The complete variable domain, with remaining parts taken from reference TRBV29-1 and TRBJ2-5, reads SAVISQKPSRDICQRGTSLTIQCQVDSQVTMMFWYRQQPGQSLTLIATANQGSEATYESGFVIDKFPISRPNLTFSTLTVSNMSPEDSSIYLCSVERTGETQYFGPGTRLLVL.

In its sample, this clonotype was seen many times. This chain connects TRBV29-1 to TRBJ2-7; D perhaps matches TRBD2 (5 bases). V lost 1 base and J 4 bases, leaving 8 bases between the germline ends. The CDR3 consists of 12 residues. Germline CDR1 reads SQVTM; CDR2 reads ANQGSEA. DNA for the CDR3: TGCAGCGTTGAAGCGGGAAAATACGAGCAGTACTTC. Residues: CSVEAGKYEQYF.

The chain combines TRBV12-3 or TRBV12-4 with TRBJ2-6, with D hard to call. The CDR3 has 17 amino acids. The V end was cut by 7 bases, the J end by 0 bases, with 16 bases between. CDR3 region: CASTAGLSYSGANVLTF. For the CDR3, the DNA is TGTGCCAGCACCGCCGGGCTATCCTACTCTGGGGCCAACGTCCTGACTTTC.

This clonotype was picked up many times. The rearrangement links TRBV6-2 or TRBV6-3 to TRBJ2-7; D is ambiguous. Deletions cut 0 bases from V and 3 bases from J, with 15 bases between. CDR1 is MNHEY, CDR2 SVGEGT, per germline. The CDR3 spans 16 residues. CDR3 DNA: TGTGCCAGCAGTTACTCGAAAACCCGATACTTCTACGAGCAGTACTTC. Translation gives CASSYSKTRYFYEQYF.

This clonotype has at least ten counts. The V gene is TRBV5-1, the J gene TRBJ2-7, with a possible D match to TRBD2 (6 bases). Per the germline V gene, CDR1 is SGHRS and CDR2 is YFSETQ. V was clipped by 0 bases and J by 5 bases, with 12 bases between them. CDR3 length: 14 residues. CDR3 amino acids: CASSLGLASDEQYF. CDR3 bases: TGCGCCAGCAGCTTGGGCCTAGCGTCGGACGAGCAGTACTTC.

This clonotype was seen a few times. The J gene is TRBJ1-1, the V gene TRBV20-1; D ambiguous. The CDR3 totals 12 residues. Germline CDR1 and CDR2: DFQATT and SNEGSKA (reference sequence). V was pared by 3 bases and J by 1 base, with 6 bases between. The CDR3 sequence is CSASRQNTEAFF. CDR3 coding DNA: TGCAGTGCTAGTAGGCAGAACACTGAAGCTTTCTTT.

This clonotype was observed at least ten times. The V call is TRBV7-2, the J call TRBJ2-1, with unresolved D. This CDR3 has 15 residues. The ends were cut back, 0 bases at V and 7 bases at J, with 13 bases in the middle. Germline lookup yields CDR1 SGHTA and CDR2 FQGNSA. The CDR3 protein is CASSLARRVGNEQFF. CDR3 bases: TGTGCCAGCAGCTTAGCGCGACGTGTAGGGAATGAGCAGTTCTTC.